This T cell receptor beta chain appears in the sequencing data of a study of regulatory T cells in long-lasting Graves disease. Study-level findings and limits: The researchers studied only peripheral blood, not thyroid tissue. Patients with persistent disease showed a bias toward TRBV28, TRBJ1-2 and TRBJ2-5.

Trimming removed 1 base from V and 5 bases from J; junction bases left unmatched: 11. The CDR3 spans 17 residues. CDR1 is DFQATT and CDR2 is SNEGSKA in the germline V gene (reference sequence). Time point: newly diagnosed GD, antithyroid drugs for less than 3 months. Scientists built the TCR library using RNA that was extracted from PBMCs. This clonotype has just a few counts. Its antigen is unknown. CDR3 regions were amplified by Arm-PCR using iRepertoire HTBI primers to build TCR beta libraries. One entry per CDR3 protein, called by TCRdb with MiXCR from the multiplex PCR reads. This table has a few hundred thousand distinct CDR3 sequences, 12% appearing once. The sample also formed part of further work on T cells in Graves' hyperthyroidism and ophthalmopathy. From that second work: Blood also showed most of the thyroid clonotypes that were expanded above 0.001. A median 6.5 months before onset, the model predicted ophthalmopathy.

The sequencing here drew on peripheral blood mononuclear cells (PBMCs), taken at new diagnosis, from a patient treated with antithyroid drugs. J is TRBJ2-5 and V is TRBV20-1, with 12 bases fitting TRBD1. The TCR originated in a young woman with Graves disease. CDR3 DNA sequence: TGCAGTGCTAGAGTACCCCGGGGACAGGGGGCGTGGGAGACCCAGTACTTC. Translating it yields CSARVPRGQGAWETQYF.